This T cell receptor beta chain stems from a study of cytomegalovirus exposure and HLA in healthy donors. Whole-study results and caveats: Beyond CMV serostatus, there was no information to go on about immune exposure.

Trimming cost V 4 bases and J 0 bases, with 11 bases left between them. CDR1 is SGHRS, CDR2 YFSETQ, per germline. The CDR3 runs 14 residues. A multiplex PCR was run with 60 Vbeta primers and 13 Jbeta primers. Sequenced by immunoSEQ multiplex PCR; TCRdb stores in-frame clones only, minus some. The data contain 100,000 or so clones, approximately 80% of them singletons. With regard to this clone: Its antigen remains unknown.

The receptor comes from a man between 18 and 29 years old in good health and CMV-seronegative. Sequencing input: PBMCs. The chain has TRBV5-1 and TRBJ2-7; D might be TRBD1 (7 bases). CDR3 in amino acids: CASSAGQSSYEQYF. The CDR3 region has the DNA TGCGCCAGCAGCGCGGGACAGAGCTCCTACGAGCAGTACTTC.